What follows are 19 T cell receptor beta chains derived from one specimen sequenced in a study of T-cell memory formation after mild COVID-19. Via MiXCR, TCRdb re-called the 5' RACE reads, giving one row per CDR3 protein. The sample has 150,000 or so distinct CDR3 sequences; around 13% are singletons. The sequenced material came from PBMCs or a T cell subset sorted from them (not recorded which). Every receptor here comes from an adult woman who had mild COVID-19 (a few samples of this study predate the infection). Cell type and time point are not known.

CDR3 amino acids: CAWSRSGLGETQYF. The CDR3 DNA sequence: TGTGCCTGGTCCCGGTCGGGCCTCGGAGAGACCCAGTACTTC. The chain links TRBV30 to TRBJ2-5, with no clear D. The CDR3 loop spans 14 amino acids. CDR1 is GTSNPN, CDR2 SVGIG, per germline (reference sequence). Trimming took 5 bases from V and 4 from J, leaving 17 bases between them.

This chain joins TRBV9 and TRBJ2-7; the match to TRBD1 covers 7 bases. The germline gives CDR1 SGDLS, CDR2 YYNGEE. This CDR3 comprises 14 residues. V trimming: 3 bases; J trimming: 2 bases; junction bases outside the gene matches: 5. Written as DNA, the CDR3 is TGTGCCAGCAGCGCGGGGACAGCTCCCTACGAGCAGTACTTC. Its translation is CASSAGTAPYEQYF.

This clonotype was seen more than once but under ten times. The J gene is TRBJ1-4, the V gene TRBV5-1; perhaps TRBD1 as D (6 bases). Trimming stripped 0 bases from V and 3 bases from J, with 9 bases between. This CDR3 spans 15 amino acids. Germline CDR1 and CDR2: SGHRS and YFSETQ. CDR3: CASSLGGAANEKLFF. CDR3 coding DNA: TGCGCCAGCAGCTTGGGGGGGGCTGCTAATGAAAAACTGTTTTTT.

Ten or more counts support this clonotype. This chain links TRBV7-8 with TRBJ2-1, with D perhaps matching TRBD1 or TRBD2 (6 bases each). V shed 5 bases and J shed 3 bases, with 14 bases lying between them. This CDR3 has 15 amino acids. Germline-derived CDR1 and CDR2 are SGHVS and FQNEAQ. In nucleotides, the CDR3 is TGTGCCAGCAGCCCGTTGGGGGGCGGCTACAATGAGCAGTTCTTC. It encodes CASSPLGGGYNEQFF.

The chain is built from TRBV5-6 and TRBJ2-3; 11 nucleotides align to TRBD2. Per the germline V gene, CDR1 is SGHDT and CDR2 is YYEEEE. The CDR3 has 16 amino acids. After removal of 4 bases from V and 7 bases from J, the junction contained 11 bases not matched to a gene. CDR3 DNA sequence: TGTGCCAGCAGCCATACAACTAGCGGGGGCGTATATACGCAGTATTTT. Its translation is CASSHTTSGGVYTQYF.

This clonotype was seen only a few times. The CDR3, as DNA: TGCGCCAGCAGCCAAGATTCTAGAGAAGGATTAGCTTTCTTT. Its protein is CASSQDSREGLAFF. The V gene is TRBV4-3, the J gene TRBJ1-1; no firm D call. CDR3 length equals 14 residues. Germline values: CDR1 LGHNA, CDR2 YSLEER. The V gene lost 0 bases and the J gene lost 10 bases, with 15 bases spanning the gap.

This clonotype was seen a few times. The rearrangement uses TRBV3-1 and TRBJ2-2, with a tentative D call TRBD2 (5 bases). Germline V gene data show CDR1 as LGHDT and CDR2 as YNNKEL (reference sequence). V shed 4 bases and J shed 4 bases, with 10 bases lying between them. This CDR3 has 14 residues. CDR3 amino acids: CASSPLGSTGELFF. As DNA, the CDR3 is TGTGCCAGCAGCCCCTTGGGGAGCACCGGGGAGCTGTTTTTT.

In its sample, this clonotype was seen a few times. The chain uses TRBV20-1 and TRBJ2-5, with D possibly TRBD2 on 6 matching bases. CDR3 length: 11 residues. CDR1 DFQATT and CDR2 SNEGSKA come from the germline V gene (reference sequence). V shed 7 bases and J shed 4 bases, with 10 bases lying between them. The chain's CDR3 is CSVAGLETQYF. The CDR3 bases are TGCAGTGTGGCGGGACTAGAGACCCAGTACTTC.

The chain has TRBV7-9 and TRBJ2-7; 14 nucleotides line up with TRBD2. CDR3 size: 16 residues. Germline V gives CDR1 SEHNR, CDR2 FQNEAQ (reference sequence). V was clipped by 5 bases and J by 2 bases; unmatched bases: 5. The DNA of the CDR3 is TGTGCCAGCAGCCCGGGGACTAGCGGGAGAACCTACGAGCAGTACTTC. Its protein product is CASSPGTSGRTYEQYF.

This clonotype was detected only a few times. The chain links TRBV12-3 or TRBV12-4 to TRBJ1-2; 11 nucleotides line up with TRBD1. The V gene end was trimmed by 7 bases and the J gene end by 6 bases; junction bases not matched to a gene: 13. CDR3 size: 16 residues. In DNA, the CDR3 is TGTGCCAGCACCTATAGCGGAGGGACAGGGGGACATGGCTACACCTTC. It codes for CASTYSGGTGGHGYTF.

To note about this clonotype: Relative to the germline gene, one junction end is altered; a read error may explain this. The chain has TRBV7-9 and TRBJ1-1, with D perhaps matching TRBD1 (5 bases). The CDR3 covers 12 residues. Germline V gives CDR1 SEHNR, CDR2 FQNEAQ (reference sequence). Here the CDR3 reads CDSGDWNTEAFF. The CDR3 DNA reads as TGTGACAGCGGGGACTGGAACACTGAAGCTTTCTTT. Variable domain in full (rest from reference TRBV7-9 and TRBJ1-1): DTGVSQNPRHKITKRGQNVTFRCDPISEHNRLYWYRQTLGQGPEFLTYFQNEAQLEKSRLLSDRFSAERPKGSFSTLEIQRTEQGDSAMYLCDSGDWNTEAFFGQGTRLTVV.

This clonotype was recorded a few times. J is TRBJ2-3 and V is TRBV6-6; 10 nucleotides agree with TRBD2. The ends lost 4 bases at V and 1 base at J; junction bases unmatched: 5. This CDR3 is built from 16 residues. Looked up from germline, CDR1 is MNHNY and CDR2 is SVGAGI (reference sequence). The CDR3 spells CASSLRGLAGTDTQYF. The CDR3 nucleotides read TGTGCCAGCAGTTTGCGTGGACTAGCGGGCACAGATACGCAGTATTTT.

This clonotype turned up a few times. This sequence joins TRBV12-3 or TRBV12-4 and TRBJ2-7; 9 bases are a match to TRBD1. The CDR3 sequence is 12 residues long. V was pared by 6 bases and J by 6 bases, with 3 bases of the junction left unmatched. CDR3 residues: CASSPDRGEQYF. CDR3 DNA sequence: TGTGCCAGCAGCCCGGACAGGGGCGAGCAGTACTTC.

This chain uses TRBV6-2 or TRBV6-3 with TRBJ2-7; a possible D gene is TRBD2 (6 bases). Germline CDR1 MNHEY, CDR2 SVGEGT. Trimming took 6 bases from V and 2 from J, leaving 20 bases between them. The CDR3 has 16 amino acids. The CDR3 region is CASSYRGAGIAYEQYF. DNA of the CDR3: TGTGCCAGCAGCTACCGAGGAGCGGGTATTGCCTACGAGCAGTACTTC.

This clonotype was recorded a few times. The V gene is TRBV7-8, the J gene TRBJ2-2; D is possibly TRBD2 (5 bases). The ends were cut back, 3 bases at V and 6 bases at J, with 11 bases in the middle. CDR1 is SGHVS and CDR2 is FQNEAQ in the germline V gene. The CDR3 covers 14 residues. CDR3 loop: CASSFSTGSGELFF. CDR3 DNA sequence: TGTGCCAGCAGCTTCTCAACGGGGTCCGGGGAGCTGTTTTTT. The full variable domain, with the rest looked up from reference TRBV7-8 and TRBJ2-2, is GAGVSQSPRYKVAKRGQDVALRCDPISGHVSLFWYQQALGQGPEFLTYFQNEAQLDKSGLPSDRFFAERPEGSVSTLKIQRTQQEDSAVYLCASSFSTGSGELFFGEGSRLTVL.

This clonotype has only a few counts. The J gene is TRBJ2-5, the V gene TRBV3-1; possible D gene TRBD2, 5 bases. In germline, CDR1 is LGHDT, CDR2 YNNKEL (reference sequence). This CDR3 is built from 16 residues. Trimming took off 0 bases at V and 5 bases at J, with 16 bases between the two ends. The CDR3 nucleotides are TGTGCCAGCAGCCAAGAAGAGGGAGTGGTAGGGGAGACCCAGTACTTC. This gives the protein CASSQEEGVVGETQYF.

The J gene is TRBJ1-2, the V gene TRBV3-1; D unclear. Germline CDR1 LGHDT, CDR2 YNNKEL (reference sequence). V shed 1 base and J shed 8 bases, with 11 bases lying between them. The CDR3 extends over 13 amino acids. The CDR3 nucleotides read TGTGCCAGCAGCCAAGGGCGCCAATGGGGCTACACCTTC. Translating gives CASSQGRQWGYTF.

This clonotype has a handful of counts. J is TRBJ1-5 and V is TRBV12-3 or TRBV12-4; no reliable D call. V shed 6 bases and J shed 0 bases, with 15 bases lying between them. The CDR3 is 16 residues long. The CDR3, as DNA: TGTGCCAGCAGCGATTTAACCGGGCGTAGCAATCAGCCCCAGCATTTT. As protein: CASSDLTGRSNQPQHF.

The table lists this clonotype with a few counts. The gene calls are TRBV4-3 and TRBJ2-7; 13 bases fit TRBD2. The CDR3 is 15 residues long. CDR1 is LGHNA, CDR2 YSLEER, per germline. Trimming cost V 3 bases and J 3 bases; bases outside gene matches: 2. The CDR3 is CASSHGTSGIYEQYF. Written as DNA, the CDR3 is TGCGCCAGCAGCCACGGGACTAGCGGGATCTACGAGCAGTACTTC.